This T cell receptor (beta chain) appears in the sequencing data of a study of T cell repertoires in cytomegalovirus infection. CDR1 and CDR2 (germline): SGHTA, FQGNSA. The ends were cut back, 5 bases at V and 2 bases at J, with 18 bases in the middle. The CDR3 sequence is 16 residues long. This clonotype came up many times. MiXCR, applied by TCRdb to the reads, yields one record per CDR3 protein. Altogether some 600,000 distinct CDR3 sequences are present, 20% to 30% being singletons, with the ten largest covering 6.5% to 10%. The chain is built from TRBV7-2 and TRBJ2-5; D possibly corresponds to TRBD1 (6 bases). The TCR originated in a human donor in good health (CMV status not recorded). Some clones in this sample may be carry-over from other donors' samples. Sequences were obtained from CD8+ T cells from PBMCs. Here the CDR3 DNA reads TGTGCCAGCAGCCCACTCCAGGGGCCCGCACAAGAGACCCAGTACTTC. This translates into CASSPLQGPAQETQYF. The full variable domain, rest sourced from reference TRBV7-2 and TRBJ2-5, is GAGVSQSPSNKVTEKGKDVELRCDPISGHTALYWYRQSLGQGLEFLIYFQGNSAPDKSGLPSDRFSAERTGGSVSTLTIQRTQQEDSAVYLCASSPLQGPAQETQYFGPGTRLLVL.